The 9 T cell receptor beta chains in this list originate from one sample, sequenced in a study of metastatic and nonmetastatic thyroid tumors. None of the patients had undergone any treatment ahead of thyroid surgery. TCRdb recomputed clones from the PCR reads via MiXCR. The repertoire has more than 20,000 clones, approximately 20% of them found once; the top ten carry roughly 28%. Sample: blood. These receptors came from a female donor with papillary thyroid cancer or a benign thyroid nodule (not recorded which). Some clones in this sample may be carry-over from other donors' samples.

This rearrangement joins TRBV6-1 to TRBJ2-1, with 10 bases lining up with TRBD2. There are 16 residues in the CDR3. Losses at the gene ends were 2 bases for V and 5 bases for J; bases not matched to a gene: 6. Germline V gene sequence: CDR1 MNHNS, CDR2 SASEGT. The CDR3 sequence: CASSEQASGSHNEQFF. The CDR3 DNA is TGTGCCAGCAGTGAACAAGCTAGCGGGAGCCACAATGAGCAGTTCTTC.

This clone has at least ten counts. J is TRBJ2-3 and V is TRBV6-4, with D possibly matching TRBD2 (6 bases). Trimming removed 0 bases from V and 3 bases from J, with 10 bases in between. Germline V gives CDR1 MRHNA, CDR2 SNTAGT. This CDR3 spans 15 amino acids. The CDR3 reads CASSDSREATDTQYF. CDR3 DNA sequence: TGTGCCAGCAGTGACTCGAGGGAGGCTACAGATACGCAGTATTTT.

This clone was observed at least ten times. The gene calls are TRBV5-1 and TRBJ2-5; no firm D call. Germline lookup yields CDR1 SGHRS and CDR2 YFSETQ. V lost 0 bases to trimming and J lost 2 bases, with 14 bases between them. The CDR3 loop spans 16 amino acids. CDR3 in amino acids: CASSLEGHLGQETQYF. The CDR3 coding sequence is TGCGCCAGCAGCTTGGAGGGCCATCTAGGGCAAGAGACCCAGTACTTC.

The CDR3: CASSYLAGIPSTDTQYF. The DNA of the CDR3 is TGTGCCAGCAGTTACCTAGCGGGGATACCTAGCACAGATACGCAGTATTTT. J is TRBJ2-3 and V is TRBV6-2 or TRBV6-3; 9 bases agree with TRBD2. The CDR3 is made up of 17 amino acids. Germline CDR1 MNHEY, CDR2 SVGEGT. V shed 2 bases and J 0 bases; nucleotides not matched to a gene: 6.

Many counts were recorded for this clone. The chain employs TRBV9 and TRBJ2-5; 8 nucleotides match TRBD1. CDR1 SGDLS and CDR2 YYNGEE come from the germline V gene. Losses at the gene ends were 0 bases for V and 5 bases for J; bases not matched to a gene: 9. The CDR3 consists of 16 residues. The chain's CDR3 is CASSVAGQGSRETQYF. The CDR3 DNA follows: TGTGCCAGCAGCGTAGCAGGACAGGGTAGTCGGGAGACCCAGTACTTC.

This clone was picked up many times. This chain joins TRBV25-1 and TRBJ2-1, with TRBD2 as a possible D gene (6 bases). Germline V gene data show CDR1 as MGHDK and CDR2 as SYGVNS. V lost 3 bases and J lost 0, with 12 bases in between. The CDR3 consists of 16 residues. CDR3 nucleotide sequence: TGTGCCAGCAGTGATAGTACCGGGAGCTCCTACAATGAGCAGTTCTTC. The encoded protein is CASSDSTGSSYNEQFF.

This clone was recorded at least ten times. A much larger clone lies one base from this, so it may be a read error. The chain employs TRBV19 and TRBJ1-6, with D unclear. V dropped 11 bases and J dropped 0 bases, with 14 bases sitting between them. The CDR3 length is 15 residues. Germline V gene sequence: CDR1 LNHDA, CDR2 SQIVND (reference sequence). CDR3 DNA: TGTGCCGGTGCGTGGGAGAGCTCCTATAATTCACCCCTCCACTTT. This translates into CAGAWESSYNSPLHF.

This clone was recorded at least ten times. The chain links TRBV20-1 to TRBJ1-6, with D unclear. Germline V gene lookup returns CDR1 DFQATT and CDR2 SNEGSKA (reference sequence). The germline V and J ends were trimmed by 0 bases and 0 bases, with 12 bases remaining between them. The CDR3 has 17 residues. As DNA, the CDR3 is TGCAGTGCTAGAGATCAAGTCCCGAGCTCCTATAATTCACCCCTCCACTTT. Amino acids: CSARDQVPSSYNSPLHF.

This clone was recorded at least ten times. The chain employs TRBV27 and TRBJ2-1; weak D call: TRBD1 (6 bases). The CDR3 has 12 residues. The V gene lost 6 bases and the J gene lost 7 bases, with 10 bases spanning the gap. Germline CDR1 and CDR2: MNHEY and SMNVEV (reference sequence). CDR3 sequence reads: CASRQGWNEQFF. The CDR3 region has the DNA TGTGCCAGCAGACAGGGATGGAATGAGCAGTTCTTC.